The present TCR beta chain was sequenced within a study of blood T cell repertoires in COVID-19. At the level of the study: Acute and convalescent COVID-19 samples came from the United States, Italy and Spain. T cells, B-cell-depleted T cells, or PBMCs supplied cDNA or gDNA.

This CDR3 is 12 amino acids long. V was shortened by 7 bases and J by 4 bases, with 7 bases between the two germline ends. The germline V gene has CDR1 LNHNV and CDR2 YYDKDF (reference sequence). The authors' processing: The assay estimated nucleated cells by amplifying reference gene primers. Assay: immunoSEQ multiplex PCR; the TCRdb copy retains only in-frame clones and omits some. That table furnishes V, J and clone size, whereas the DNA furnished D and trimming. The sample lists 84,000 or so clones, about 80% seen once, with less than 60% in the top ten. The sequence was obtained from a human donor in a cohort sampled during active COVID-19. V is TRBV15 and J is TRBJ2-2; D not resolved. The sequencing input was peripheral blood. This CDR3 reads CATTWSTGELFF. CDR3 bases: TGTGCCACCACCTGGAGCACCGGGGAGCTGTTTTTT.